This TCR beta chain originates from a study of early T cells in non-severe SARS-CoV-2 infection. Study-wide context: The input, bulk RNA from unsorted whole blood, was sequenced, and chains were unpaired. Study-level findings and limits: Anti-spike CD8 responses were favored by VDJdb matching, which missed private and CD4 specificities.

The CDR3 length is 14 residues. V lost 1 base to trimming and J lost 4 bases, with 10 bases between them. The germline V gene encodes CDR1 MGHRA and CDR2 YSYEKL. This clonotype was seen a handful of times. What it binds is unknown. Unique molecular identifiers (one per individual cDNA molecule) were attached. TCRdb ran MiXCR on the 5' RACE reads and lists one entry per CDR3 protein. The sample carries more than 65,000 distinct CDR3 sequences, 13% to 15% recorded once. The V and J genes are TRBV4-1 and TRBJ1-2; no clear D. This clonotype was obtained from an adult who was a healthcare worker with PCR-confirmed SARS-CoV-2 infection or an uninfected control (not recorded which). The starting material was whole blood, obtained at baseline. CDR3 amino acids: CASSQGSGLYGYTF. CDR3 in DNA: TGCGCCAGCAGCCAAGGGAGTGGGCTCTATGGCTACACCTTC.